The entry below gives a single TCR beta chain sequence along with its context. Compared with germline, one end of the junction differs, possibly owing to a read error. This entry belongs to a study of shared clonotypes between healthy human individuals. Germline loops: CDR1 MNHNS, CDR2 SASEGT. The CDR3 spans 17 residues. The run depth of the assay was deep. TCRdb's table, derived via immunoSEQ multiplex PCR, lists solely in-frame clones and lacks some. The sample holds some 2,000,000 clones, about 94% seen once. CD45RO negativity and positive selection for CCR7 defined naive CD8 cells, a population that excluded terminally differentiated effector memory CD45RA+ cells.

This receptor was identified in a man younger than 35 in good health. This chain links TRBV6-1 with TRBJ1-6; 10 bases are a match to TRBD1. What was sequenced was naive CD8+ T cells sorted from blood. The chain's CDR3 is CASSELMNGQGDSSLHF. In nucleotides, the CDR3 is TGTGCCAGCAGTGAATTGATGAATGGACAGGGGGATTCATCCCTCCACTTT.